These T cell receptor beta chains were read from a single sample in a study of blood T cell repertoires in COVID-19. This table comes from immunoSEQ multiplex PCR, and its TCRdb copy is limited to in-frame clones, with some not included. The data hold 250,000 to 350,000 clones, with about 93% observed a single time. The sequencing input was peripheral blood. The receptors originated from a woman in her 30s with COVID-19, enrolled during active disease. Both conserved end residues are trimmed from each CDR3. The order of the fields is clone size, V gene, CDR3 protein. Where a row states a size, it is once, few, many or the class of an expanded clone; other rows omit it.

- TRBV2 ASYFGEASGELF
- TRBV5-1 ASSPEGPGYGYT
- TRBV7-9 ASTRQGVGNTIY
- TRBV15 ATSTRQEDTEAF
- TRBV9 ASSPPGGKNIQY
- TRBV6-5 ASSSPGAGVYEQY
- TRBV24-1 ATSQGSQETQY
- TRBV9 ASSVGDRDQETQY
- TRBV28 ASSFSSGWAGELF
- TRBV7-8 ASSLRGGQYDGSNQPQH
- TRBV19 ASSPLDRGRGQPQH
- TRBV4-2 ASTVGGSYNEQF
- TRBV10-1 ASSEGSSYEQY
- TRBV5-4 ASSLPEVGRADTQY
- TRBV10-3 AISESGLAYNEQF
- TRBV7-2 ASGGTVDFSGNTIY
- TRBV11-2 ASSYSTGGPYNEQF
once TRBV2 ASSEVGEDGNTEAF
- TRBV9 ASSVAGGYRNEQF
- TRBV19 ASSKTPAMDSNQPQH
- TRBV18 ASSPPSGAGQPQH
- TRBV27 ASSLGTGLGEQY
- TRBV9 ASSPTAWGLNTGELF
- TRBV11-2 ASSPQFGNTIY
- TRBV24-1 ATSDLGAGTSSYNEQF
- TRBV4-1 ASSRERGEPYEQY
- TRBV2 ASSGDRAQETQY
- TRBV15 ATSSGTGMNTEAF
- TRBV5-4 ASSSYRGLNTEAF
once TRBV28 ASSSGTPTDTQY
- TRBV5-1 ASRGGLVSYEQY
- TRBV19 ASSITMEKLF
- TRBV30 AWSTGTGGRETQY
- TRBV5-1 ASTGTGAPQETQY
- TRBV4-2 ASSQHGAGGDEQY
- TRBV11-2 ASSPGTEQY
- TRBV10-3 AISGIQEGGGEAF
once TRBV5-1 ASSRGFSGDNEQF
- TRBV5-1 ASSRLGLAGVDEQY
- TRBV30 AWTPGTGLNTEAF
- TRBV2 ASLSYRDGSYEQY
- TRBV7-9 ASSPGGGQGPHQPQH
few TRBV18 ASSPRDRLAGRETQY
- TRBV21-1 ASSITDTQCNQPQH
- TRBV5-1 ASSLEAGVIDEQY
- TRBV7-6 ASSLEGQGTGNTIY
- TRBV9 ASSVDGASYEQY
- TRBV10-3 AISESGEASPLH
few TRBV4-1 ASSQATTSTDTQY
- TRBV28 ASRGLAGEF
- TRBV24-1 ATSDSRGTGELF
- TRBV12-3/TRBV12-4 ASSATGQF
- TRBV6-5 ASTGLSDSYEQY
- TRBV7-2 ASSFAPGSSGANVLT
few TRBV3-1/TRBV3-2 ASSGQGDTEAF
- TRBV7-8 ASSLDRGRTVGYT
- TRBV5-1 ASSSTGTGYT
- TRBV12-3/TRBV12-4 ASSLGQVHEQY
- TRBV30 ACSTGGDTQY
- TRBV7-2 ASSGQGNTEAF